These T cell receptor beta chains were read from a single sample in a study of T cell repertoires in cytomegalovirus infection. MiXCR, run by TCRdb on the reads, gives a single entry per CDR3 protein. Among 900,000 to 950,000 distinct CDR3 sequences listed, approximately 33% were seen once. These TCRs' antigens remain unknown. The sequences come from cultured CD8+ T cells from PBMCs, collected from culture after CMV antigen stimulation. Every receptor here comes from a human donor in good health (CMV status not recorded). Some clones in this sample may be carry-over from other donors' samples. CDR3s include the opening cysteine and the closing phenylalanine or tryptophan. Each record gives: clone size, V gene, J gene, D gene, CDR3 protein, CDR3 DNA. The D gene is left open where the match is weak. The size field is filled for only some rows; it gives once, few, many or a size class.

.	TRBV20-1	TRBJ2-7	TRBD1	CSAARTGDNEQYF	TGCAGTGCTGCCCGGACAGGGGACAACGAGCAGTACTTC
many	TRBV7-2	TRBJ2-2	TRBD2	CASSFSGTSGPFGNTGELFF	TGTGCCAGCAGCTTTTCCGGGACTAGCGGACCCTTCGGTAACACCGGGGAGCTGTTTTTT
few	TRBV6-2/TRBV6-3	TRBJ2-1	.	CASSYPGIFNEQFF	TGTGCCAGCAGTTACCCTGGGATCTTCAATGAGCAGTTCTTC
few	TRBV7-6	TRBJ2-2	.	CASSSQGRELFF	TGTGCCAGCAGCTCACAAGGAAGGGAGCTGTTTTTT
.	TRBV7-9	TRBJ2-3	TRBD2	CASSTRGGLGAQYF	TGTGCCAGCAGCACCCGGGGGGGCCTGGGAGCGCAGTATTTT
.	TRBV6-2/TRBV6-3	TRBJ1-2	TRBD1	CVSGQRVAGQGLTNYGYTF	TGTGTCAGCGGTCAAAGGGTTGCGGGACAGGGTCTTACTAACTATGGCTACACCTTC
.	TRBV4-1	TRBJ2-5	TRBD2	CASSQAPSGQETQYF	TGCGCCAGCAGCCAAGCGCCTAGCGGCCAAGAGACCCAGTACTTC
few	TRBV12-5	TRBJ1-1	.	CASGFRGQVFAEAFF	TGTGCTAGTGGTTTTCGGGGGCAGGTATTTGCTGAAGCTTTCTTT
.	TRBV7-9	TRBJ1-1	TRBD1	CANSLNDRGTEAFF	TGTGCCAACAGCTTAAATGACAGGGGCACTGAAGCTTTCTTT
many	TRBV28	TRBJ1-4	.	CASSTQGQYGKLFF	TGTGCCAGCAGTACACAGGGTCAGTATGGAAAACTGTTTTTT
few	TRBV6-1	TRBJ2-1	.	CASSEAGGGMRGVVIEQFF	TGTGCCAGCAGTGAAGCCGGAGGGGGCATGCGGGGGGTGGTCATTGAGCAGTTCTTC
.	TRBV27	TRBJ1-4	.	CASSLYLAGTQNEKLFF	TGTGCCAGCAGTTTATACCTTGCCGGGACACAAAATGAAAAACTGTTTTTT
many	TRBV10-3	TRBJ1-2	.	CAIRVNYGYTF	TGTGCCATCCGGGTTAACTATGGCTACACCTTC
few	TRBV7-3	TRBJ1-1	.	CASSYLDHTEAFF	TGTGCCAGCAGCTATTTGGATCACACTGAAGCTTTCTTT
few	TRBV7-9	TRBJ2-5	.	CASSPPRGERETQYF	TGTGCCAGCAGCCCCCCCAGGGGGGAACGGGAGACCCAGTACTTC
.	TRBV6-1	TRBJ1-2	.	CASRDPVGGTYYGYTF	TGTGCCAGCAGGGACCCGGTGGGGGGGACCTACTATGGCTACACCTTC
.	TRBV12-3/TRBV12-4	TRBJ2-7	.	CASRWDTLRDSYEQYF	TGTGCCAGCAGATGGGACACTCTGCGCGATTCCTACGAGCAGTACTTC
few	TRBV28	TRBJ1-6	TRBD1	CASSFPDRGGNSPLHF	TGTGCCAGCAGTTTCCCGGACAGGGGTGGCAATTCACCCCTCCACTTT
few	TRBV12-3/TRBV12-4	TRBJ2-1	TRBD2	CASSTPSGGNNEQFF	TGTGCCAGCAGTACCCCTAGCGGGGGGAACAATGAGCAGTTCTTC
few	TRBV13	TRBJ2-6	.	CASIPWGGRAGANVLTF	TGTGCCAGCATCCCTTGGGGCGGCAGGGCTGGGGCCAACGTCCTGACTTTC
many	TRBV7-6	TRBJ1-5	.	CASSLARSGVGNQPQHF	TGTGCCAGCAGCTTAGCGCGATCCGGGGTGGGCAATCAGCCCCAGCATTTT
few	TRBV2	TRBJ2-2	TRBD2	CASRAASGGYTGELFF	TGTGCCAGCAGGGCCGCTAGCGGGGGTTACACCGGGGAGCTGTTTTTT
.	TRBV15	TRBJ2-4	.	CATRRHGIGKNIQYF	TGTGCCACCAGGCGACACGGAATAGGCAAAAACATTCAGTACTTC
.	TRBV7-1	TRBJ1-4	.	CASGEIMGEKLFF	TGTGCCAGCGGGGAGATAATGGGTGAAAAACTGTTTTTT
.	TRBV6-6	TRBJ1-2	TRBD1	CASRTTGATDGYTF	TGTGCCAGCAGAACGACAGGGGCCACGGATGGCTACACCTTC
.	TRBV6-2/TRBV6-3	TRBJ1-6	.	CASLIGGRSPLHF	TGTGCCAGCCTTATAGGGGGACGGTCACCCCTCCACTTT
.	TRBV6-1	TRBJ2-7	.	CASSLETNPYEQYF	TGTGCCAGCAGTTTGGAGACAAACCCCTACGAGCAGTACTTC
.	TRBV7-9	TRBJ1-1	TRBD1	CASSSGRGRGEAFF	TGTGCCAGCAGCTCTGGGAGGGGGCGAGGTGAAGCTTTCTTT
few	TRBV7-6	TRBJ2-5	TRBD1	CASSPGGSGETQYF	TGTGCCAGCAGCCCAGGGGGTTCGGGAGAGACCCAGTACTTC
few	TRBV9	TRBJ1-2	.	CASSSRHGYTF	TGTGCCAGCAGTTCCCGTCATGGCTACACCTTC